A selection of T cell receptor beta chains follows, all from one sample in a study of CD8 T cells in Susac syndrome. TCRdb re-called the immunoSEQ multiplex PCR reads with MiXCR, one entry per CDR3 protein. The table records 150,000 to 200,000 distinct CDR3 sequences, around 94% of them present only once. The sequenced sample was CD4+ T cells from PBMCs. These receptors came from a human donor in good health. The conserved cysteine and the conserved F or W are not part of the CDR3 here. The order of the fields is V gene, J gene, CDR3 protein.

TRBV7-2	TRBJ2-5	ASSPYPNQETQY
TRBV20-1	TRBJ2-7	SANRQGTLTREQY
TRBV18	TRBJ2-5	ASSPRAETQY
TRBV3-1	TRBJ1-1	ASSQGNIEAF
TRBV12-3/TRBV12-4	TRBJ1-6	ASSYDRGGNSPLH
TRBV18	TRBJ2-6	ASSPQQVSGANVLT
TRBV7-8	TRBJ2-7	ASSLLRTGRLPEQY
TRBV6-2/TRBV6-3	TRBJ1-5	ASTLGASQPQH
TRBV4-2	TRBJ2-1	ASSHGRVGDEQF
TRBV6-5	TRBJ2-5	ASSYRPHGGQY
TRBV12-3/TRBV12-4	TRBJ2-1	ASSPGREGEQF
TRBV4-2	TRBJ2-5	ASSQDSREETQY
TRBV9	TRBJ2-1	ASSPRQGDGNEQF
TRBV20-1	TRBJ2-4	SAGIAGTTKNIQY